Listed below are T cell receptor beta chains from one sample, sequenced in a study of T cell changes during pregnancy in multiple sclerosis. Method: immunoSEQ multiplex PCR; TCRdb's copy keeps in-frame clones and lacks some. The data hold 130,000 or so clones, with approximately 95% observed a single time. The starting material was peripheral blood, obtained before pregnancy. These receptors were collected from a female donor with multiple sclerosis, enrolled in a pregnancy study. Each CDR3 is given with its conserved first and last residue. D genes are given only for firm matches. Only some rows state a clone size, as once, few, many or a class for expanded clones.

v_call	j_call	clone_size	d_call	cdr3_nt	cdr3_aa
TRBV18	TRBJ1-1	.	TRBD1	TGTGCCAGCGCTCGGGACAGGACCACTGAAGCTTTCTTT	CASARDRTTEAFF
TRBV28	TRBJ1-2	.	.	TGTGCCAGCAGTTTATTAGAGGGAGTCTATGGCTACACCTTC	CASSLLEGVYGYTF
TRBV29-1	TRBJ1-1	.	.	TGCAGCGTTGCCCTCTCAGGTCAAGCTTTCTTT	CSVALSGQAFF
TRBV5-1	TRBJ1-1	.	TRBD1	TGCGCCAGCAGCAAGCAACCGGGACAGGGGAACACTGAAGCTTTCTTT	CASSKQPGQGNTEAFF
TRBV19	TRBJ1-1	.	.	TGTGCCAGTAGGGACAGAAACACTGAAGCTTTCTTT	CASRDRNTEAFF
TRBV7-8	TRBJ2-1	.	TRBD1	TGTGCCAGCAGCCCTCGGACAGGGTTAGTGGATGAGCAGTTCTTC	CASSPRTGLVDEQFF
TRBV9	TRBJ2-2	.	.	TGTGCCAGCAGCGTACGAGCGGGGGAGCTGTTTTTT	CASSVRAGELFF
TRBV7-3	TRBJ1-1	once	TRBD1	TGTGCCAGCAGCCCCCAGACAGGGGGTACTGAAGCTTTCTTT	CASSPQTGGTEAFF
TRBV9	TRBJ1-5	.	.	TGTGCCAGCAGCGTAGCAGATAGCAATCAGCCCCAGCATTTT	CASSVADSNQPQHF
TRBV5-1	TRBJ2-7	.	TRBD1	TGCGCCAGCAGCTTGGGGACAGGGTTCTTGAGCGAGCAGTACTTC	CASSLGTGFLSEQYF
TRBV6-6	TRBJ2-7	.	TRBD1	TGTGCCAGCACAACGACAGGGTCCTCCTACGAGCAGTACTTC	CASTTTGSSYEQYF
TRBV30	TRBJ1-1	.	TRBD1	TGTGCCTGGAGGGAAGGGACAGGGTCGTTCGCTGAAGCTTTCTTT	CAWREGTGSFAEAFF
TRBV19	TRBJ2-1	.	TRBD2	TGTGCCAGTAGTATGATGACTAGCGCCCAAACCTACAATGAGCAGTTCTTC	CASSMMTSAQTYNEQFF
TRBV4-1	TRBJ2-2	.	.	TGCGCCAGCAGCCAGGTAACAGGGCGGACCGGGGAGCTGTTTTTT	CASSQVTGRTGELFF
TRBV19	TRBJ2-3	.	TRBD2	TGTGCCAGTGCCGGGGAGCGGGGGCGCGCTGTGGATACGCAGTATTTT	CASAGERGRAVDTQYF
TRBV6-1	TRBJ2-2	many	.	TGTGCCAGCAGGGGACAAGAGCGAGCCGGGGAGCTGTTTTTT	CASRGQERAGELFF
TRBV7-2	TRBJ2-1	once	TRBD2	TGTGCCAGCAGCTTAGCTCGCGGGAGGTACAATGAGCAGTTCTTC	CASSLARGRYNEQFF
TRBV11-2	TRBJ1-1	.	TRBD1	TGTGCCAGCAGCTTAGATTGGGGACAGGGGGCGGTCTGGAACACTGAAGCTTTCTTT	CASSLDWGQGAVWNTEAFF
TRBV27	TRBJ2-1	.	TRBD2	TGTGCCAGCAGTGCCCTAGCGGGGAGCTCCTACAATGAGCAGTTCTTC	CASSALAGSSYNEQFF
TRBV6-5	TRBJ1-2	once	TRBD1	TGTGCCAGCAGGCCGGGACAGAACTATGGCTACACCTTC	CASRPGQNYGYTF
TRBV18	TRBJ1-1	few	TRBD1	TGTGCCAGCTCACCACTAGGACAGGAAGGGACTGAAGCTTTCTTT	CASSPLGQEGTEAFF
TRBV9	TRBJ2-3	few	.	TGTGCCAGCAGCGTAGCTACAGATACGCAGTATTTT	CASSVATDTQYF
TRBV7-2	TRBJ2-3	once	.	TGTGCCAGCAGCTCAGCGGATCTGGCAGGGACAGATACGCAGTATTTT	CASSSADLAGTDTQYF
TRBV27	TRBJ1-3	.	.	TGTGCCAGCAGCACCAAATCCCCAGGGTTCTCTGGAAACACCATATATTTT	CASSTKSPGFSGNTIYF
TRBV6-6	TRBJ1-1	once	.	TGTGCCAGCAGTAGTGCGGGAAAAGACACTGAAGCTTTCTTT	CASSSAGKDTEAFF
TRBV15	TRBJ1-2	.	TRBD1	TGTGCCACCAGCAACCTTGGACAGGGGGTCTATGGCTACACCTTC	CATSNLGQGVYGYTF
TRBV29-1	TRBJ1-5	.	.	TGCAGCGTTGTCGGGGGGGGCAATCAGCCCCAGCATTTT	CSVVGGGNQPQHF
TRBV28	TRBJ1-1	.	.	TGTGCCAGCAGTTCGCCGGGACTCACTGAAGCTTTCTTT	CASSSPGLTEAFF
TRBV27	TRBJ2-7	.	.	TGTGCCAGCAGTTCCCCGACAATTACCTCCTACGAGCAGTACTTC	CASSSPTITSYEQYF
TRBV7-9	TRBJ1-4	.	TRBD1	TGTGCCAGCAGCCCCGGACAGGGGAGTGAAAAACTGTTTTTT	CASSPGQGSEKLFF
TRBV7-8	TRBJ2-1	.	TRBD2	TGTGCCAGCAGCTCCGGGACTAGTGAGAGGGCTGAGCAGTTCTTC	CASSSGTSERAEQFF
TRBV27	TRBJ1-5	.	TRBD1	TGTGCCAGCAGTTTGAAGTGGACAGGGGGCCGTCAGCCCCAGCATTTT	CASSLKWTGGRQPQHF
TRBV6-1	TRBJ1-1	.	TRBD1	TGTGCCAGCAGATCCGGGACAGGGGTGAACACTGAAGCTTTCTTT	CASRSGTGVNTEAFF
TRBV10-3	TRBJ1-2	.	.	TGTGCCATCAGTCTCGACAGAAACTATGGCTACACCTTC	CAISLDRNYGYTF
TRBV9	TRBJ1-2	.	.	TGTGCCAGCAGCGCGTTACTGTATGGCTACACCTTC	CASSALLYGYTF
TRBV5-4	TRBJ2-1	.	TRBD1	TGTGCCAGCAGTCTCCCGCAGGGGGCTGAGAATGAGCAGTTCTTC	CASSLPQGAENEQFF
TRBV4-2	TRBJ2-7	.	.	TGTGCCAGCAGCCAAGCGGTGGGAGACTACGAGCAGTACTTC	CASSQAVGDYEQYF
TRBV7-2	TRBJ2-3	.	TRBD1	TGTGCCAGCAGTCCCCTCTTTTTTGTGGGACAGGATACAGATACGCAGTATTTT	CASSPLFFVGQDTDTQYF
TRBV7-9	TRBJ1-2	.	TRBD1	TGTGCCAGCAGCCTGCGCGGGACAGGGGACTATGGCTACACCTTC	CASSLRGTGDYGYTF